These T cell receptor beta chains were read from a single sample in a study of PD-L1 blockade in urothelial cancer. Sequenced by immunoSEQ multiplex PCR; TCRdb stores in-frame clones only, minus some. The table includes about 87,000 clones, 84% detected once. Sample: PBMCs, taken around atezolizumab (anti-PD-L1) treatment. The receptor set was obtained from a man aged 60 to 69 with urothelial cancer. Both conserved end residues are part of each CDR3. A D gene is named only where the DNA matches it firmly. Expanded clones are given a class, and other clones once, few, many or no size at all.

CDR3nt: TGTGCCAGCAGCTTAGATAGGTCGACTAGCGTCTACACAGATACGCAGTATTTT
CDR3aa: CASSLDRSTSVYTDTQYF
d_gene: TRBD2
abundance: .
j_gene: TRBJ2-3
v_gene: TRBV11-2

CDR3nt: TGTGCCAGCAGTGACTCCCAAAGACAGGGGATGGGCTACACCTTC
CDR3aa: CASSDSQRQGMGYTF
d_gene: TRBD1
abundance: .
j_gene: TRBJ1-2
v_gene: TRBV6-1

CDR3nt: TGTGCCAGCAGCACTGGAGTGGTTACGCAGTATTTT
CDR3aa: CASSTGVVTQYF
d_gene: .
abundance: .
j_gene: TRBJ2-3
v_gene: TRBV28

CDR3nt: TGTGCCAGCTCCAGACCCGGGACTAGCGTTTACGAGCAGTACTTC
CDR3aa: CASSRPGTSVYEQYF
d_gene: TRBD2
abundance: .
j_gene: TRBJ2-7
v_gene: TRBV27

CDR3nt: TGTGCCAGCAGTGACCCGCCAGGCCCGAATTCACCCCTCCACTTT
CDR3aa: CASSDPPGPNSPLHF
d_gene: .
abundance: .
j_gene: TRBJ1-6
v_gene: TRBV2

CDR3nt: TGTGCCAGCAGCTACGTCCGACAGGGGCGATATAGCAATCAGCCCCAGCATTTT
CDR3aa: CASSYVRQGRYSNQPQHF
d_gene: TRBD1
abundance: few
j_gene: TRBJ1-5
v_gene: TRBV28

CDR3nt: TGTGCCAGCAGAACGGGACTAGCGGGAACGCAGTATTTT
CDR3aa: CASRTGLAGTQYF
d_gene: TRBD2
abundance: .
j_gene: TRBJ2-3
v_gene: TRBV28

CDR3nt: TGTGCCAGCAGCAATGCCGGCGGGGGAGAGACCCAGTACTTC
CDR3aa: CASSNAGGGETQYF
d_gene: TRBD2
abundance: .
j_gene: TRBJ2-5
v_gene: TRBV9

CDR3nt: TGTGCCAGCAGCGCTCGACTCTCCCGCCCTAGCACAGATACGCAGTATTTT
CDR3aa: CASSARLSRPSTDTQYF
d_gene: .
abundance: .
j_gene: TRBJ2-3
v_gene: TRBV7-8

CDR3nt: TGTGCCAGCATAAGCGGAAACACCATATATTTT
CDR3aa: CASISGNTIYF
d_gene: .
abundance: .
j_gene: TRBJ1-3
v_gene: TRBV6-1

CDR3nt: TGCGCCAGCAGCTTACTAGCGGGGACGGGTACCGGGGAGCTGTTTTTT
CDR3aa: CASSLLAGTGTGELFF
d_gene: TRBD2
abundance: .
j_gene: TRBJ2-2
v_gene: TRBV5-1

CDR3nt: TGTGCCAGCTCATCCGGGACTAGCGGTTACGAGCAGTACTTC
CDR3aa: CASSSGTSGYEQYF
d_gene: TRBD2
abundance: .
j_gene: TRBJ2-7
v_gene: TRBV18

CDR3nt: TGTGCCACCAGCTTACTAGCGACCGGCTCCTACAATGAGCAGTTCTTC
CDR3aa: CATSLLATGSYNEQFF
d_gene: TRBD2
abundance: few
j_gene: TRBJ2-1
v_gene: TRBV15

CDR3nt: TGTGCCTGGAGAACGCAGCGACTAGACAGTTATAATGAAAAACTGTTTTTT
CDR3aa: CAWRTQRLDSYNEKLFF
d_gene: .
abundance: .
j_gene: TRBJ1-4
v_gene: TRBV30

CDR3nt: TGTGCCAGCTCACCCCTCGGACTAGCGGGAGGGGGCTACAATGAGCAGTTCTTC
CDR3aa: CASSPLGLAGGGYNEQFF
d_gene: TRBD2
abundance: few
j_gene: TRBJ2-1
v_gene: TRBV18

CDR3nt: TGTGCCAGCAGCGCCGCTAGTTTGGGGGCCCTGGGGTATGGCTACACCTTC
CDR3aa: CASSAASLGALGYGYTF
d_gene: .
abundance: few
j_gene: TRBJ1-2
v_gene: TRBV9

CDR3nt: TGCGCCAGCAGCTTAGGGGGGACTAAAGATGAGCAGTTCTTC
CDR3aa: CASSLGGTKDEQFF
d_gene: .
abundance: .
j_gene: TRBJ2-1
v_gene: TRBV5-1

CDR3nt: TGTGCCAGCAGCTTGGCCAACAGGGGGGACTCCGAGCAGTACTTC
CDR3aa: CASSLANRGDSEQYF
d_gene: TRBD1
abundance: .
j_gene: TRBJ2-7
v_gene: TRBV5-6

CDR3nt: TGTGCCATTCGGGGGGACCGGGGCGAACCCATAGCTAACTATGGCTACACCTTC
CDR3aa: CAIRGDRGEPIANYGYTF
d_gene: .
abundance: once
j_gene: TRBJ1-2
v_gene: TRBV2

CDR3nt: TGTGCCAGCAGTTCCCCGGGACAGGGGAACTATGGCTACACCTTC
CDR3aa: CASSSPGQGNYGYTF
d_gene: TRBD1
abundance: .
j_gene: TRBJ1-2
v_gene: TRBV27

CDR3nt: TGTGCCAGCTCACCACGTGGGAGAGGTATGGGCACTGAAGCTTTCTTT
CDR3aa: CASSPRGRGMGTEAFF
d_gene: .
abundance: .
j_gene: TRBJ1-1
v_gene: TRBV18

CDR3nt: TGTGCCAGCAGCGCTCAGGGCTATGGCTACACCTTC
CDR3aa: CASSAQGYGYTF
d_gene: .
abundance: .
j_gene: TRBJ1-2
v_gene: TRBV9

CDR3nt: TGTGCCAGCAGAGATACTAGCGGGGTCACCTACGAGCAGTACTTC
CDR3aa: CASRDTSGVTYEQYF
d_gene: TRBD2
abundance: few
j_gene: TRBJ2-7
v_gene: TRBV7-2

CDR3nt: TGTGCCATCAGTGAATCTACTAGCGGGAACTACGAGCAGTACTTC
CDR3aa: CAISESTSGNYEQYF
d_gene: TRBD2
abundance: .
j_gene: TRBJ2-7
v_gene: TRBV10-3

CDR3nt: TGTGCCAGCAGACGAGAGGCCGGCGGATCCTACGAGCAGTACTTC
CDR3aa: CASRREAGGSYEQYF
d_gene: .
abundance: .
j_gene: TRBJ2-7
v_gene: TRBV2

CDR3nt: TGTGCCAGCAGCCTAGGGCTCGGGAGCACCTACGAGCAGTACTTC
CDR3aa: CASSLGLGSTYEQYF
d_gene: .
abundance: .
j_gene: TRBJ2-7
v_gene: TRBV7-2

CDR3nt: TGTGCCAGCAGCTTAGGGGGGGGACAGGTCCAGACCCAGTACTTC
CDR3aa: CASSLGGGQVQTQYF
d_gene: .
abundance: .
j_gene: TRBJ2-5
v_gene: TRBV7-2